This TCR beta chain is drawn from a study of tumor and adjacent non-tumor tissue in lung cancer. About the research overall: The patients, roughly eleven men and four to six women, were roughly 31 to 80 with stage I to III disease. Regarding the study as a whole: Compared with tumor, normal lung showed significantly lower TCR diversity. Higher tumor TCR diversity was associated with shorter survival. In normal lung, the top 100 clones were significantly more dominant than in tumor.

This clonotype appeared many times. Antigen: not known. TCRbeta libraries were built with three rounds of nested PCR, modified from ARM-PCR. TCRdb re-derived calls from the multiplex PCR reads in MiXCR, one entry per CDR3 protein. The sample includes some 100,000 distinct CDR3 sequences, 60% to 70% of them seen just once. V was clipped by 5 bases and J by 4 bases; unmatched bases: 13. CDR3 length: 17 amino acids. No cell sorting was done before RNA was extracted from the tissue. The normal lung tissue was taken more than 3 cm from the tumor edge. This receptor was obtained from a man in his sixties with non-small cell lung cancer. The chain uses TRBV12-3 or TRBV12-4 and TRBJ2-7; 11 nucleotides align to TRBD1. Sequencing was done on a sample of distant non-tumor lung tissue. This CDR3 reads CASSTTMDRGRGYEQYF. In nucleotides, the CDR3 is TGTGCCAGCAGTACCACAATGGACAGGGGGCGAGGTTACGAGCAGTACTTC.